This TCR beta chain was captured by sequencing in a study of shared clonotypes between healthy human individuals. Study context: A few men and a couple of women, aged 18 to 49, were donors.

The CDR3 extends over 15 amino acids. From germline, CDR1 is SNHLY and CDR2 FYNNEI. Trimming removed 0 bases at V and 8 bases at J, with 16 bases between. This clone was picked up one time. Its antigen is not known. Study-level points and caveats: Naive subsets typically showed greater estimated richness than memory subsets. Against clonotypes common to all four donors, non-shared ones had lower generation probabilities.

Sequencing was performed with immunoSEQ multiplex PCR; in TCRdb, only in-frame clones are kept and a portion is missing. This table has 600,000 to 700,000 clones, more than 70% appearing once. The TCR originated in a woman between 25 and 40 years old in good health. The chain joins TRBV2 to TRBJ1-2; D is unresolved. The material sequenced was memory CD4+ T cells sorted from blood. This sample's subset: CD45RA-negative fraction. The CDR3 reads CASSEARRPPQGYTF. CDR3 sequence (DNA): TGTGCCAGCAGTGAAGCGCGGCGCCCCCCCCAGGGCTACACCTTC. The variable domain in full, with the rest retrieved from reference TRBV2 and TRBJ1-2, is EPEVTQTPSHQVTQMGQEVILRCVPISNHLYFYWYRQILGQKVEFLVSFYNNEISEKSEIFDDQFSVERPDGSNFTLKIRSTKLEDSAMYFCASSEARRPPQGYTFGSGTRLTVV.